Below are 24 T cell receptor beta chains sequenced from a single sample in a study of cytomegalovirus exposure and HLA in healthy donors. The PCR was carried out with 60 Vbeta primers and 13 Jbeta primers. Only in-frame clones appear in the TCRdb table, and some are missing; sequencing was by immunoSEQ multiplex PCR. This table lists over 55,000 clones. Sequenced material: PBMCs. These receptors originate from a male donor in good health and CMV-seronegative.

This rearrangement joins TRBV2 to TRBJ2-2; tentative D call: TRBD2 (7 bases). This CDR3 contains 12 residues. Trimming removed 7 bases at V and 6 bases at J, with 9 bases between. CDR1 is SNHLY, CDR2 FYNNEI, per germline. The CDR3 spells CASKGGAGELFF. In nucleotides, the CDR3 is TGTGCCAGCAAAGGGGGGGCCGGGGAGCTGTTTTTT.

The J gene is TRBJ2-1, the V gene TRBV15, with TRBD2 identical over 7 bases. Germline loops: CDR1 LNHNV, CDR2 YYDKDF (reference sequence). J lost 9 bases, V lost 6 bases, and 5 bases had no gene match. The CDR3 runs 12 residues. The DNA for the CDR3 is TGTGCCACCAGAAGACGGGGGGTTGAGCAGTTCTTC. Its protein product is CATRRRGVEQFF. Combining the CDR3 with reference TRBV15 and TRBJ2-1 gives the whole variable domain DAMVIQNPRYQVTQFGKPVTLSCSQTLNHNVMYWYQQKSSQAPKLLFHYYDKDFNNEADTPDNFQSRRPNTSFCFLDIRSPGLGDTAMYLCATRRRGVEQFFGPGTRLTVL.

This rearrangement joins TRBV7-8 to TRBJ2-5; perhaps TRBD1 as D (6 bases). Germline CDR1 reads SGHVS; CDR2 reads FQNEAQ. The germline V and J ends were trimmed by 6 bases and 1 base, with 12 bases remaining between them. The CDR3 spans 14 residues. CDR3 loop: CASSPGHTQETQYF. The CDR3 DNA reads as TGTGCCAGCAGTCCGGGACATACCCAAGAGACCCAGTACTTC. Supplemented by reference TRBV7-8 and TRBJ2-5, the full variable domain reads GAGVSQSPRYKVAKRGQDVALRCDPISGHVSLFWYQQALGQGPEFLTYFQNEAQLDKSGLPSDRFFAERPEGSVSTLKIQRTQQEDSAVYLCASSPGHTQETQYFGPGTRLLVL.

The V gene is TRBV5-6, the J gene TRBJ2-3; TRBD2 matches at 12 bases. The CDR3 sequence is 15 residues long. The germline CDR1 and CDR2 sequences are SGHDT and YYEEEE. Losses at the gene ends were 4 bases for V and 4 bases for J; bases not matched to a gene: 4. CDR3 region: CASSPTSGGADTQYF. Written as DNA, the CDR3 is TGTGCCAGCAGCCCGACTAGCGGGGGAGCAGATACGCAGTATTTT.

The chain uses TRBV7-9 and TRBJ2-2; 8 bases agree with TRBD2. The CDR3 is made up of 15 amino acids. After removal of 8 bases from V and 1 base from J, the junction contained 6 bases not matched to a gene. From germline, CDR1 is SEHNR and CDR2 FQNEAQ (reference sequence). The CDR3 sequence: CASVAGGLNTGELFF. The CDR3, as DNA: TGTGCCAGCGTTGCGGGAGGCCTGAACACCGGGGAGCTGTTTTTT.

Regarding this clone: The germline gene is not matched at one end of the junction; a read error may be the cause. The rearrangement joins TRBV30 to TRBJ1-6; no reliable D call. The germline CDR1 and CDR2 sequences are GTSNPN and SVGIG (reference sequence). The CDR3 sequence is 13 residues long. In nucleotides, the CDR3 is TGTGCCTGGACAGTAACCCAGTATTCACACCTCCACTTT. This translates into CAWTVTQYSHLHF.

This chain's CDR3 is CASTERYEQYF. The CDR3 DNA sequence: TGTGCCAGCACAGAGAGGTACGAGCAGTACTTC. The rearrangement uses TRBV28 and TRBJ2-7; no reliable D call. Germline V lookup: CDR1 MDHEN, CDR2 SYDVKM. This CDR3 is 11 amino acids long. Trimming pared 7 bases from V and 4 bases from J, leaving 8 bases between.

The genes are TRBV27 and TRBJ1-2; D call uncertain. This CDR3 contains 13 residues. Trimming took off 5 bases at V and 4 bases at J, with 11 bases between the two ends. CDR1 is MNHEY and CDR2 is SMNVEV in the germline V gene (reference sequence). The CDR3 DNA reads as TGTGCCAGCAGTGTTTACGAGGGCTATGGCTACACCTTC. It translates to CASSVYEGYGYTF.

The rearrangement uses TRBV28 and TRBJ2-3; 8 bases match TRBD2. CDR3 size: 13 residues. Unmatched junction bases numbered 4, after V lost 6 bases and J lost 5 bases. The V gene's germline CDR1 is MDHEN and CDR2 SYDVKM. Here the CDR3 reads CASRPGLGDTQYF. Here the CDR3 DNA reads TGTGCCAGCAGACCGGGACTAGGAGATACGCAGTATTTT.

Turning to this clone: One junction end disagrees with the germline gene, perhaps due to a read error. The chain links TRBV5-6 to TRBJ1-1; 7 positions match TRBD1. Germline CDR1 is SGHDT and CDR2 is YYEEEE. The CDR3 covers 13 residues. The CDR3, as DNA: TGTGCCAGCAGCACCGACAGGGACACTGAAGATTTCTTT. This encodes CASSTDRDTEDFF.

The chain joins TRBV6-6 to TRBJ2-5; 7 positions agree with TRBD1. The J segment lost 5 bases and the V segment lost 7 bases, leaving 4 bases of the junction unmatched. Germline CDR1 and CDR2: MNHNY and SVGAGI (reference sequence). The CDR3 loop spans 12 amino acids. The CDR3 DNA reads as TGTGCCAGCACAGAAGGGGGCGAGACCCAGTACTTC. Translated, it gives CASTEGGETQYF.

The rearrangement joins TRBV5-5 to TRBJ2-7; TRBD1 matches at 7 bases. Trimming took 4 bases from V and 3 from J; bases not matched to a gene: 10. The CDR3 has 15 amino acids. CDR1 SGHKS and CDR2 YYEKEE come from the germline V gene (reference sequence). The DNA of the CDR3 is TGTGCCAGCAGCGCCCCGGGACAGAATATCTACGAGCAGTACTTC. As protein: CASSAPGQNIYEQYF.

The chain has TRBV6-5 and TRBJ1-4; D call uncertain. The CDR3 runs to 13 residues. Germline CDR1 is MNHEY and CDR2 is SVGAGI. Trimming stripped 2 bases from V and 5 bases from J, with 6 bases between. CDR3 sequence (DNA): TGTGCCAGCAGTTACGCGGGGAATGAAAAACTGTTTTTT. As protein: CASSYAGNEKLFF.

The chain links TRBV11-2 to TRBJ1-2; 12 nucleotides match TRBD1. Trimming at V came to 4 bases and at J to 5 bases, leaving 8 bases not matched to a gene. This CDR3 is built from 16 residues. Germline assignment: CDR1 SGHAT and CDR2 FQNNGV. The CDR3 sequence: CASSSPGQGARYGYTF. CDR3 sequence (DNA): TGTGCCAGCAGCTCGCCGGGACAGGGGGCTAGGTATGGCTACACCTTC.

This chain uses TRBV5-1 with TRBJ2-6; perhaps TRBD1 as D (5 bases). V was clipped by 5 bases and J by 0 bases, with 21 bases between them. The CDR3 spans 19 residues. CDR1 and CDR2 (germline): SGHRS, YFSETQ. CDR3 DNA sequence: TGCGCCAGCAGTTTGAGACAGACACCAGAGAGCTCTGGGGCCAACGTCCTGACTTTC. It specifies CASSLRQTPESSGANVLTF. Using reference TRBV5-1 and TRBJ2-6 for the parts outside the CDR3, the full variable domain is KAGVTQTPRYLIKTRGQQVTLSCSPISGHRSVSWYQQTPGQGLQFLFEYFSETQRNKGNFPGRFSGRQFSNSRSEMNVSTLELGDSALYLCASSLRQTPESSGANVLTFGAGSRLTVL.

This chain uses TRBV19 with TRBJ1-1; D may be TRBD1 (5 bases). The germline V gene has CDR1 LNHDA and CDR2 SQIVND (reference sequence). The germline V and J ends were trimmed by 6 bases and 4 bases, with 18 bases remaining between them. The CDR3 sequence is 15 residues long. The CDR3 DNA reads TGTGCCAGTAGCTCCGTTGGGGCGGGGACCACTGAAGCTTTCTTT. Encoded protein: CASSSVGAGTTEAFF. Filled out from reference TRBV19 and TRBJ1-1, the complete variable domain reads DGGITQSPKYLFRKEGQNVTLSCEQNLNHDAMYWYRQDPGQGLRLIYYSQIVNDFQKGDIAEGYSVSREKKESFPLTVTSAQKNPTAFYLCASSSVGAGTTEAFFGQGTRLTVV.

The genes are TRBV5-1 and TRBJ1-1; TRBD1 agrees at 7 bases. There are 14 residues in the CDR3. Germline V gene data show CDR1 as SGHRS and CDR2 as YFSETQ. Losses at the gene ends were 2 bases for V and 1 base for J; bases not matched to a gene: 2. The CDR3 nucleotides read TGCGCCAGCAGCTTAGGACAGGAGAACACTGAAGCTTTCTTT. Encoded protein: CASSLGQENTEAFF.

The chain has TRBV20-1 and TRBJ1-1; D unresolved. Germline lookup yields CDR1 DFQATT and CDR2 SNEGSKA (reference sequence). CDR3 size: 11 residues. V lost 2 bases and J lost 4, with 5 bases in between. The CDR3 sequence is CSARQATEAFF. CDR3 nucleotide sequence: TGCAGTGCTAGACAGGCCACTGAAGCTTTCTTT.

The chain combines TRBV30 with TRBJ2-5, with D hard to call. Per germline, CDR1 GTSNPN and CDR2 SVGIG (reference sequence). The V and J ends lost 0 bases and 5 bases respectively, with 10 bases between them. This CDR3 is 13 amino acids long. The CDR3 DNA reads TGTGCCTGGAGTGTATCTTTTCGGGAGACCCAGTACTTC. It yields the protein CAWSVSFRETQYF.

The chain couples TRBV7-9 to TRBJ2-7; 7 bases agree with TRBD1. Germline V gives CDR1 SEHNR, CDR2 FQNEAQ (reference sequence). This CDR3 is 15 amino acids long. Trimming took 3 bases from V and 2 from J; bases not matched to a gene: 7. CDR3 nucleotide sequence: TGTGCCAGCAGCTTGAAAGGGGGCTCCGCCTACGAGCAGTACTTC. This translates into CASSLKGGSAYEQYF.

This chain connects TRBV7-8 to TRBJ1-2, with TRBD1 identical over 7 bases. CDR3 length: 13 amino acids. Germline V lookup: CDR1 SGHVS, CDR2 FQNEAQ. The ends lost 4 bases at V and 2 bases at J; junction bases unmatched: 1. The CDR3 DNA reads as TGTGCCAGCAGCTCGGGACAGAACTATGGCTACACCTTC. Translated: CASSSGQNYGYTF.

This chain uses TRBV18 with TRBJ1-2; no firm D call. V was clipped by 3 bases and J by 2 bases, with 13 bases between them. This CDR3 comprises 15 residues. Germline CDR1 KGHSH, CDR2 LQKENI. Here the CDR3 DNA reads TGTGCCAGCTCACCCACCGGGAATTCCAACTATGGCTACACCTTC. The encoded protein is CASSPTGNSNYGYTF. The full variable domain, with the rest looked up from reference TRBV18 and TRBJ1-2, is NAGVMQNPRHLVRRRGQEARLRCSPMKGHSHVYWYRQLPEEGLKFMVYLQKENIIDESGMPKERFSAEFPKEGPSILRIQQVVRGDSAAYFCASSPTGNSNYGYTFGSGTRLTVV.

V gene TRBV5-1 combines with J gene TRBJ2-1, with 8 bases matching TRBD2. CDR1 SGHRS and CDR2 YFSETQ come from the germline V gene. The CDR3 extends over 15 amino acids. Trimming at V came to 5 bases and at J to 7 bases, leaving 11 bases not matched to a gene. The CDR3 sequence: CASSHPGLGSNEQFF. The DNA of the CDR3 is TGCGCCAGCAGTCATCCGGGACTAGGGTCTAATGAGCAGTTCTTC.

The chain couples TRBV6-1 to TRBJ1-1, with D perhaps TRBD1 (6 bases). The V gene lost 2 bases and the J gene lost 0 bases, with 10 bases spanning the gap. The CDR3 spans 15 residues. Germline CDR1 is MNHNS and CDR2 is SASEGT. Here the CDR3 DNA reads TGTGCCAGCAGTGAACGAGGGGGAGTGAACACTGAAGCTTTCTTT. Protein sequence: CASSERGGVNTEAFF.